Sequencing of this TCR beta chain was carried out in a study of T cells in Graves' hyperthyroidism and ophthalmopathy. Broader study findings: Researchers found most expanded thyroid clonotypes above 0.001 in blood as well.

The CDR3 extends over 16 amino acids. The germline V gene has CDR1 LNHDA and CDR2 SQIVND (reference sequence). V lost 5 bases to trimming and J lost 0 bases, with 13 bases between them. Clinicians diagnosed patients from clinical symptoms, serum thyroxine and TRAb, thyroid ultrasound and orbital computed tomography. Amplification yielded TCR beta CDR3 regions, with RNA transcripts as the source. TCR CDR3 underwent first-round RT-PCR with the HTBI primer set. TCRdb itself ran the multiplex PCR reads through MiXCR, one entry per CDR3 protein. Here the sample spans roughly 700,000 distinct CDR3 sequences, about 14% being singletons. This clonotype came up a few times. What it binds is unknown.

The sequence was obtained from a woman in her late teens or twenties with Graves' hyperthyroidism. The J gene is TRBJ1-4, the V gene TRBV19; maybe TRBD1 (5 bases). The sample comprised blood. The CDR3 bases are TGTGCCAGTAGTGTCACGGACACGACAACTAATGAAAAACTGTTTTTT. This translates into CASSVTDTTTNEKLFF. Full variable domain (rest looked up from reference TRBV19 and TRBJ1-4): DGGITQSPKYLFRKEGQNVTLSCEQNLNHDAMYWYRQDPGQGLRLIYYSQIVNDFQKGDIAEGYSVSREKKESFPLTVTSAQKNPTAFYLCASSVTDTTTNEKLFFGSGTQLSVL.